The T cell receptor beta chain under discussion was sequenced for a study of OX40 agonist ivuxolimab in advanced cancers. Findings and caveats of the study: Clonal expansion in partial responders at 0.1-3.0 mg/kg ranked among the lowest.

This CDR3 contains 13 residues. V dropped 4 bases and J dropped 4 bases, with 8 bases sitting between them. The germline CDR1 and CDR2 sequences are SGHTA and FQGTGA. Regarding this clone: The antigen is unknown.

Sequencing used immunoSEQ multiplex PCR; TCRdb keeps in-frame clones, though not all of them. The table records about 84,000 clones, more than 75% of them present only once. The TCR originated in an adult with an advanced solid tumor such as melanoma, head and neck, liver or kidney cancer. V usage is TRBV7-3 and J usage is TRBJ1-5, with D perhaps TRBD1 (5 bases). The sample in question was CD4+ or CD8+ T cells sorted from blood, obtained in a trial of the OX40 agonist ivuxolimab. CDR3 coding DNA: TGTGCCAGCAGCTCAGACAGAAATCAGCCCCAGCATTTT. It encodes CASSSDRNQPQHF.